The source of this TCR beta chain is a study of Graves' ophthalmopathy and Graves' hyperthyroidism. Whole-study context: Stable hyperthyroidism was defined by absence of ophthalmopathy within 18 months of follow-up.

Uncontrolled infections, other autoimmune diseases, pregnancy or lactation barred patients from enrollment. This clonotype was picked up many times. V lost 10 bases to trimming and J lost 0 bases, with 9 bases between them. The CDR3 is 13 amino acids. Germline lookup yields CDR1 ENHRY and CDR2 SYGVKD. Transcripts of RNA were the source for amplifying TCR beta CDR3 regions. Scientists carried out first-round RT-PCR using HTBI primers and then a second-round multiplex PCR. Each CDR3 protein is one row after TCRdb ran MiXCR on the multiplex PCR reads. The data show around 1.1 million distinct CDR3 sequences, less than 45% seen once.

Sequences were obtained from peripheral blood or thyroid tissue (not recorded which). This chain uses TRBV10-3 with TRBJ1-4, with D perhaps TRBD1 (6 bases). This clonotype was sampled from an adult man with Graves' hyperthyroidism. The CDR3 bases are TGTGCCACCTCAGGGGCAACTAATGAAAAACTGTTTTTT. This gives the protein CATSGATNEKLFF.